The clone carrying this TCR beta chain was seen repeatedly, ten times or more. Its antigen is unknown. These data belong to a study of early T cells in non-severe SARS-CoV-2 infection. About the study: Sequencing input comprised bulk RNA from unsorted whole blood; chain pairing was not available.

Each cDNA molecule carried a unique molecular identifier. One entry per CDR3 protein, called by TCRdb with MiXCR from the 5' RACE reads. The sample holds over 55,000 distinct CDR3 sequences, about 12% seen once. Germline trimming cut 0 bases from V and 8 bases from J; bases unmatched to any gene: 4. The CDR3 consists of 16 residues. Germline CDR1 reads SGDLS; CDR2 reads YYNGEE. Study-level points and caveats: VDJdb matches were skewed toward anti-spike CD8 T cell responses.

This sequence was found in an adult who was a healthcare worker with PCR-confirmed SARS-CoV-2 infection or an uninfected control (not recorded which). Sequenced: whole blood. This chain connects TRBV9 to TRBJ2-1, with 14 bases lining up with TRBD2. The CDR3 loop is CASSVVTGLAGDEQFF. In DNA form, the CDR3 reads TGTGCCAGCAGCGTAGTCACGGGACTAGCGGGAGATGAGCAGTTCTTC.